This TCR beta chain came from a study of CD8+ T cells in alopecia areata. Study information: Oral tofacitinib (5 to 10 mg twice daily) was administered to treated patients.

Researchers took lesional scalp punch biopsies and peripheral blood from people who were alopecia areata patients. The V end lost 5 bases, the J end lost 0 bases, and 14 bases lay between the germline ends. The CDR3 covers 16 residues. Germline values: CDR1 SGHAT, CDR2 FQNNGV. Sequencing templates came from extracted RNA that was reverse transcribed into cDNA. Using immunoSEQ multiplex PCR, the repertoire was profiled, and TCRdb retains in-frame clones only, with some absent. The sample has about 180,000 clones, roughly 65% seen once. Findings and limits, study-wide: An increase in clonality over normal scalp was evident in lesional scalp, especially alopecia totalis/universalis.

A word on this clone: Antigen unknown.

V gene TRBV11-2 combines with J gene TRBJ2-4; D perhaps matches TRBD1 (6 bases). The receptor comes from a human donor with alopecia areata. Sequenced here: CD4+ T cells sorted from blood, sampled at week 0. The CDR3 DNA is TGTGCCAGCAGCCTAAGGACAGACCTAGCCAAAAACATTCAGTACTTC. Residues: CASSLRTDLAKNIQYF. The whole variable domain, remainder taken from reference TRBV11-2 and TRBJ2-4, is EAGVAQSPRYKIIEKRQSVAFWCNPISGHATLYWYQQILGQGPKLLIQFQNNGVVDDSQLPKDRFSAERLKGVDSTLKIQPAKLEDSAVYLCASSLRTDLAKNIQYFGAGTRLSVL.